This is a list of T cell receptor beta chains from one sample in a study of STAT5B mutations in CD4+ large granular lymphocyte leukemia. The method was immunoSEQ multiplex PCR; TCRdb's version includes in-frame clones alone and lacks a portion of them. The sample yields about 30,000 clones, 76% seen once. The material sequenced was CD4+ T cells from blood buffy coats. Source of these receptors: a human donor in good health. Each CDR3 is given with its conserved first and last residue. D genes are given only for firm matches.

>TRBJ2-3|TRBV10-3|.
CAISENERDTQYF
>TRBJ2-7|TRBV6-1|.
CASSEYWGNEQYF
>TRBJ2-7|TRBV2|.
CASSKGGNGQYF
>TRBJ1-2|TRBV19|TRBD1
CASSLTGLVGYTF
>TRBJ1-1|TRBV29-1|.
CSVSRGTNTEAFF
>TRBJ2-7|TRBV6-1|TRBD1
CAGRQGTSYEQYF
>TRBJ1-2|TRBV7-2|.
CASSRDSSRGYTF
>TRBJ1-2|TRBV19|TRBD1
CASSPTGNYGYTF
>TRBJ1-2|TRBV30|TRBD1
CAWSPQTGAFGYTF
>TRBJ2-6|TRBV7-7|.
CASSLRPRGTGTSSGANVLTF